The rows below give T cell receptor beta chains drawn from one sample of a study of response to subunit inactivated influenza vaccine. TCRdb analysed the RT-PCR reads with MiXCR anew, one entry per CDR3 protein. Seen here are under 200,000 distinct CDR3 sequences, roughly a tenth observed once, and the top ten hold around 40%. The material sequenced was CD8+ T cells sorted from PBMCs, taken about 24 months after vaccination. The receptors come from a man between 50 and 75 years old who received an inactivated influenza vaccine. The CDR3 runs from the conserved cysteine through the conserved F or W. D genes are given only for firm matches. Some rows mark clone size as missing; the rest say once, few, many or name a class of expanded clone.

TRBJ2-2	.	TRBV29-1	few	TGCAGCGTAAAGATGGCCGGGGAGCTGTTTTTT	CSVKMAGELFF
TRBJ2-1	TRBD2	TRBV20-1	.	TGCAGTGCCCAAGACTGGGGGGGTTACAATGAGCAGTTCTTC	CSAQDWGGYNEQFF
TRBJ2-5	.	TRBV5-1	.	TGCGCCAGCAGCTTGGGCATGGAGACCCAGTACTTC	CASSLGMETQYF
TRBJ2-7	.	TRBV6-1	many	TGTGCCAGCACGGAGGGAGTGTCCTACGAGCAGTACTTC	CASTEGVSYEQYF
TRBJ1-5	.	TRBV28	few	TGTGCCAGCAGGCTCGGACCTAGTGGCAATCAGCCCCAGCATTTT	CASRLGPSGNQPQHF
TRBJ2-1	TRBD1	TRBV6-1	many	TGTGCCAGCAGTGAATCTCGACCAGGGGGATCCTACAATGAGCAGTTCTTC	CASSESRPGGSYNEQFF
TRBJ2-1	TRBD1	TRBV9	many	TGTGCCAGCAGCGTAGGACAGGGGGCCAATGAGCAGTTCTTC	CASSVGQGANEQFF
TRBJ1-1	.	TRBV28	many	TGTGCCAGCAGTTTAGGGCAGCTGAACACTGAAGCTTTCTTT	CASSLGQLNTEAFF
TRBJ1-3	.	TRBV7-6	many	TGTGCCAGCAGCCTCTGGGACCGCGATATTACCTCTGGAAACACCATATATTTT	CASSLWDRDITSGNTIYF
TRBJ2-2	.	TRBV28	few	TGTGCCAGCAGTTTTGCAGGTCGACGGACCGGGGAGCTGTTTTTT	CASSFAGRRTGELFF
TRBJ2-5	.	TRBV4-2	few	TGTGCCAGCAGCCAAGATCCCAGGGGACAAGAGACCCAGTACTTC	CASSQDPRGQETQYF
TRBJ2-1	.	TRBV7-9	.	TGTGCCAGCAGCTTTCACGGGAATGAGCAGTTCTTC	CASSFHGNEQFF
TRBJ2-3	.	TRBV20-1	.	TGCAGTGCTGCGGACCCCGCCGGGGGCGCGCAGTATTTT	CSAADPAGGAQYF
TRBJ2-7	.	TRBV7-9	.	TGTGCCAGCAGCCTATACGACACTTACGAGCAGTACTTC	CASSLYDTYEQYF
TRBJ2-7	.	TRBV4-3	few	TGCGCCAGCAGCCATTCCTTGTCCGGACCCAACTCCTACGAGCAGTACTTC	CASSHSLSGPNSYEQYF
TRBJ2-7	.	TRBV10-2	.	TGCGCCAGCAATGGCAGGGGTGGCGAGCAGTACTTC	CASNGRGGEQYF
TRBJ2-7	.	TRBV7-9	few	TGTGCCAGCAGTCACGGGGGGCTTCCCTACGAGCAGTACTTC	CASSHGGLPYEQYF
TRBJ1-5	TRBD1	TRBV5-1	few	TGCGCCAGCAGCGAGACAGGGGCTCAGCCCCAGCATTTT	CASSETGAQPQHF
TRBJ1-4	.	TRBV28	few	TGTGCCAGCAGTTTATTGGGGCGGAATAATGAAAAACTGTTTTTT	CASSLLGRNNEKLFF
TRBJ2-1	.	TRBV12-5	many	TGTGCTAGTGGGGACCGGACAGCGAGCTCCTACAATGAGCAGTTCTTC	CASGDRTASSYNEQFF
TRBJ2-7	TRBD2	TRBV10-3	few	TGTGCCATCAGGGACCCGCGGGAGGGCTACGAGCAGTACTTC	CAIRDPREGYEQYF
TRBJ2-3	.	TRBV6-5	few	TGTGCCAGCAGTTACTCGGTGGGAGATACGCAGTATTTT	CASSYSVGDTQYF
TRBJ2-3	.	TRBV12-3/TRBV12-4	few	TGTGCCAGCAGTTTGCGGGACACTTTCACAGATACGCAGTATTTT	CASSLRDTFTDTQYF
TRBJ2-2	.	TRBV7-6	.	TGTGCCAGCAGCTTAGAGCCCCATGGGCAGACGAACACCGGGGAGCTGTTTTTT	CASSLEPHGQTNTGELFF
TRBJ2-1	.	TRBV12-3/TRBV12-4	.	TGTGCCAGCACTATGGGACAAGGCGTGAATGAGCGGTTCTTC	CASTMGQGVNERFF
TRBJ1-3	TRBD1	TRBV25-1	many	TGTGCCAGCAGTGGGAAAAACAGGGGCTCTGGAAACACCATATATTTT	CASSGKNRGSGNTIYF
TRBJ2-1	.	TRBV9	.	TGTGCCAGCAGCGTCAATTGGGGAGGTACGGAGGAGCAGTTCTTC	CASSVNWGGTEEQFF